This TCR beta chain was sequenced for a study of OX40 agonist ivuxolimab in advanced cancers. Study in general: Among those treated, three patients had partial responses, one with hepatocellular carcinoma and two with cutaneous melanoma. General study findings and limits: Among the lowest levels of clonal expansion were found in partial responders at 0.1-3.0 mg/kg. Expanded clones belonging to CD8+ T cells outnumbered, on average, those of CD4+.

The CDR3 is 15 amino acids. Trimming removed 0 bases from V and 1 base from J; junction bases left unmatched: 2. The germline V gene encodes CDR1 LNHDA and CDR2 SQIVND (reference sequence). As concerns this clone: Its target is not known.

Sequencing used immunoSEQ multiplex PCR; TCRdb keeps in-frame clones, though not all of them. The table has 65,000 to 70,000 clones, around 73% seen once. The V call is TRBV19, the J call TRBJ2-5; TRBD2 matches 7 bases. The receptor was derived from an adult with an advanced solid tumor such as melanoma, head and neck, liver or kidney cancer. Sequencing used CD4+ or CD8+ T cells sorted from blood, obtained in a trial of the OX40 agonist ivuxolimab. The CDR3 sequence is CASSIDRGGQETQYF. Here the CDR3 DNA reads TGTGCCAGTAGTATAGATCGCGGGGGCCAAGAGACCCAGTACTTC. Complete variable domain (other parts from reference TRBV19 and TRBJ2-5): DGGITQSPKYLFRKEGQNVTLSCEQNLNHDAMYWYRQDPGQGLRLIYYSQIVNDFQKGDIAEGYSVSREKKESFPLTVTSAQKNPTAFYLCASSIDRGGQETQYFGPGTRLLVL.